The entry below describes one T cell receptor beta chain. The data derive from a study of OX40 agonist ivuxolimab in advanced cancers. The V end lost 2 bases, the J end lost 9 bases, and 11 bases lay between the germline ends. This CDR3 has 13 residues. In germline, CDR1 is SGHAT, CDR2 FQNNGV. Profiled with immunoSEQ multiplex PCR; TCRdb holds only in-frame clones, not every one. The sample consists of some 60,000 clones, about 80% of them appearing once. Material: CD4+ or CD8+ T cells sorted from blood, obtained in a trial of the OX40 agonist ivuxolimab. The chain employs TRBV11-2 and TRBJ2-1; tentative D call: TRBD2 (5 bases). This TCR was recovered from an adult with an advanced solid tumor such as melanoma, head and neck, liver or kidney cancer. The CDR3: CASSLPREIEQFF. CDR3 nucleotide sequence: TGTGCCAGCAGCTTACCCCGGGAAATTGAGCAGTTCTTC.